Listed here are 24 T cell receptor beta chains from one sample, sequenced in a study of cytomegalovirus exposure and HLA in healthy donors. It was with 60 Vbeta and 13 Jbeta primers that the PCR ran. Using immunoSEQ multiplex PCR, the repertoire was profiled, and TCRdb retains in-frame clones only, with some absent. The repertoire holds roughly 120,000 clones, with 81% as singletons. Sequencing input: PBMCs. These receptors all stem from a woman aged 25 to 39 in good health and CMV-seronegative.

This sequence joins TRBV5-1 and TRBJ2-1; 7 bases are shared with TRBD1. V lost 1 base and J lost 2; bases outside the gene matches: 3. Germline CDR1 is SGHRS and CDR2 is YFSETQ. The CDR3 has 15 residues. CDR3 DNA sequence: TGCGCCAGCAGCTTGATAGGGGGCCCCTACAATGAGCAGTTCTTC. Its translation is CASSLIGGPYNEQFF.

DNA for the CDR3: TGCAGCGTAAAGGGACTAGCGGGCCGCACAGATACGCAGTATTTT. Protein product: CSVKGLAGRTDTQYF. The V and J genes are TRBV29-1 and TRBJ2-3, with TRBD2 identical over 12 bases. The junction had 5 bases not matched to a gene; V was cut back by 6 bases and J by 1 base. Germline V gene sequence: CDR1 SQVTM, CDR2 ANQGSEA. The CDR3 length is 15 residues.

This rearrangement joins TRBV6-1 to TRBJ2-3; D not certain. V lost 3 bases to trimming and J lost 4 bases, with 11 bases between them. The CDR3 totals 14 residues. Looked up from germline, CDR1 is MNHNS and CDR2 is SASEGT. CDR3 nucleotide sequence: TGTGCCAGCAGTGACAGAATGGAGCCAGATACGCAGTATTTT. It specifies CASSDRMEPDTQYF.

The CDR3 DNA sequence: TGTGCCAGCAGTTCACAGGGGGACTCCTACAATGAGCAGTTCTTC. Translated, it gives CASSSQGDSYNEQFF. V usage is TRBV6-1 and J usage is TRBJ2-1, with 8 bases matching TRBD1. V lost 5 bases, J lost 0 bases, and 3 bases stayed unmatched. Germline V gene data show CDR1 as MNHNS and CDR2 as SASEGT. The CDR3 has 15 residues.

The chain joins TRBV7-2 to TRBJ2-5; D perhaps matches TRBD2 (5 bases). This CDR3 has 13 residues. In germline, CDR1 is SGHTA, CDR2 FQGNSA. Trimming pared 4 bases from V and 5 bases from J, leaving 11 bases between. The CDR3 here is CASSWLRVETQYF. The DNA for the CDR3 is TGTGCCAGCAGCTGGTTGAGGGTTGAGACCCAGTACTTC.

The rearrangement joins TRBV18 to TRBJ1-1, with 8 bases identical to TRBD1. CDR1 and CDR2 (germline): KGHSH, LQKENI. This CDR3 comprises 14 residues. Trimming at V came to 3 bases and at J to 5 bases, leaving 5 bases not matched to a gene. The CDR3: CASSPAQGGTEAFF. The CDR3 DNA reads as TGTGCCAGCTCACCCGCACAGGGGGGGACTGAAGCTTTCTTT.

This clone was seen just once. V and J are TRBV10-3 and TRBJ1-6, with 7 nucleotides matching TRBD1. J was trimmed by 11 bases and V by 11 bases; bases with no gene match: 12. The CDR3 consists of 13 residues. The V gene's germline CDR1 is ENHRY and CDR2 SYGVKD. The DNA of the CDR3 is TGTGCCGCGTCATGGACAGGCCCCCCACCCCTCCACTTT. It yields the protein CAASWTGPPPLHF.

A single count supports this clone. The rearrangement joins TRBV7-9 to TRBJ2-1; 7 positions match TRBD2. V dropped 3 bases and J dropped 5; count of bases not matched to a gene: 10. The CDR3 has 16 residues. Germline CDR1 is SEHNR and CDR2 is FQNEAQ (reference sequence). The CDR3: CASSLVPGTKHNEQFF. Here the CDR3 DNA reads TGTGCCAGCAGCTTGGTACCCGGGACTAAACACAATGAGCAGTTCTTC.

The chain carries TRBV7-8 and TRBJ2-5, with 7 bases lining up with TRBD2. J lost 5 bases, V lost 2 bases, and 8 bases had no gene match. Per the germline V gene, CDR1 is SGHVS and CDR2 is FQNEAQ. The CDR3 has 15 amino acids. The CDR3 here is CASSLIRGRIETQYF. CDR3 in DNA: TGTGCCAGCAGCTTAATTCGCGGGAGAATCGAGACCCAGTACTTC.

The CDR3 DNA is TGTGCCAGCAGCTCCCTGACGACAGTTCGCGTTAGCAATCAGCCCCAGCATTTT. Translation gives CASSSLTTVRVSNQPQHF. This sequence joins TRBV27 and TRBJ1-5; D perhaps matches TRBD1 (5 bases). The CDR3 is made up of 18 amino acids. Germline CDR1 is MNHEY and CDR2 is SMNVEV (reference sequence). Trimming pared 6 bases from V and 0 bases from J, leaving 21 bases between.

The V call is TRBV11-3, the J call TRBJ2-1; possibly TRBD2 for D (5 bases). This CDR3 is built from 13 residues. Germline V gene lookup returns CDR1 SGHNT and CDR2 YENEEA. V was pared by 1 base and J by 6 bases, with 7 bases between. The CDR3 DNA sequence: TGTGCCAGCAGCTTAGTTCGGGGCAATGAGCAGTTCTTC. This sequence encodes CASSLVRGNEQFF.

J is TRBJ1-1 and V is TRBV7-8; 7 nucleotides agree with TRBD1. Germline assignment: CDR1 SGHVS and CDR2 FQNEAQ. The CDR3 totals 15 residues. Germline trimming cut 1 base from V and 0 bases from J; bases unmatched to any gene: 2. CDR3 sequence: CASSLGQGVNTEAFF. As DNA, the CDR3 is TGTGCCAGCAGCTTAGGGCAGGGGGTGAACACTGAAGCTTTCTTT.

This sequence joins TRBV7-6 and TRBJ2-3; D not resolved. The CDR3 extends over 13 amino acids. V lost 4 bases and J 6 bases, leaving 11 bases between the germline ends. Germline V gene lookup returns CDR1 SGHVS and CDR2 FNYEAQ. CDR3 region: CASSSYTEDTQYF. The CDR3 DNA follows: TGTGCCAGCAGCTCCTACACGGAGGATACGCAGTATTTT.

The chain joins TRBV10-3 to TRBJ1-3, with TRBD1 matching 7 bases. V dropped 3 bases and J dropped 2; count of bases not matched to a gene: 4. The CDR3 length is 15 residues. The germline gives CDR1 ENHRY, CDR2 SYGVKD. This CDR3 is CAISERQGAGNTIYF. CDR3 nucleotide sequence: TGTGCCATCAGTGAACGACAGGGAGCTGGAAACACCATATATTTT.

In its sample, this clone was seen once. This chain joins TRBV18 and TRBJ2-6; 7 nucleotides agree with TRBD1. CDR3 length: 18 residues. The V segment lost 6 bases and the J segment 0 bases; nucleotides outside the gene matches: 11. The germline gives CDR1 KGHSH, CDR2 LQKENI. The CDR3 loop is CASSPSGQSLSGANVLTF. The CDR3 DNA is TGTGCCAGCTCGCCCTCGGGACAGTCCCTCTCTGGGGCCAACGTCCTGACTTTC.

This chain uses TRBV2 with TRBJ2-2; tentative D call: TRBD2 (5 bases). This CDR3 spans 15 amino acids. Germline CDR1 SNHLY, CDR2 FYNNEI. V was cut by 3 bases and J by 6 bases, with 14 bases left in between. The CDR3 region is CASSDSVGGSGELFF. CDR3 sequence (DNA): TGTGCCAGCAGTGACTCGGTCGGCGGGTCCGGGGAGCTGTTTTTT.

The gene calls are TRBV9 and TRBJ2-3; D possibly corresponds to TRBD2 (6 bases). This CDR3 is built from 17 residues. Trimming cost V 0 bases and J 0 bases, with 14 bases left between them. CDR1 is SGDLS, CDR2 YYNGEE, per germline. CDR3 protein: CASSVVPTGLSTDTQYF. CDR3 DNA: TGTGCCAGCAGCGTAGTACCGACGGGACTCAGCACAGATACGCAGTATTTT.

This chain links TRBV9 with TRBJ2-7, with 10 nucleotides matching TRBD2. J lost 2 bases, V lost 0 bases, and 11 bases had no gene match. This CDR3 spans 18 amino acids. CDR1 is SGDLS, CDR2 YYNGEE, per germline. The CDR3 DNA reads as TGTGCCAGCAGCGTAGGCCTTTCTCTAGCGGGAGTTACCTACGAGCAGTACTTC. Encoded protein: CASSVGLSLAGVTYEQYF.

CDR3 DNA: TGTGCCAGCAGCTTATTTGCGGGGACTAGCCGGGGGTACAATGAGCAGTTCTTC. Its translation is CASSLFAGTSRGYNEQFF. The V and J genes are TRBV7-3 and TRBJ2-1, with TRBD2 matching 9 bases. Trimming at V came to 2 bases and at J to 4 bases, leaving 12 bases not matched to a gene. The CDR3 sequence is 18 residues long. Germline-derived CDR1 and CDR2 are SGHTA and FQGTGA. The complete variable domain, with remaining parts taken from reference TRBV7-3 and TRBJ2-1, reads GAGVSQTPSNKVTEKGKYVELRCDPISGHTALYWYRQSLGQGPEFLIYFQGTGAADDSGLPNDRFFAVRPEGSVSTLKIQRTERGDSAVYLCASSLFAGTSRGYNEQFFGPGTRLTVL.

The chain carries TRBV9 and TRBJ2-1; tentatively, D is TRBD1 (6 bases). V dropped 3 bases and J dropped 6 bases, with 19 bases sitting between them. In germline, CDR1 is SGDLS, CDR2 YYNGEE. CDR3 length: 16 residues. In DNA, the CDR3 is TGTGCCAGCAGCGACCTCAGACAGGCGGACGTCAATGAGCAGTTCTTC. Its protein product is CASSDLRQADVNEQFF.

The rearrangement uses TRBV6-5 and TRBJ2-5, with 8 positions matching TRBD1. Germline values: CDR1 MNHEY, CDR2 SVGAGI. The CDR3 contains 15 residues. After removal of 6 bases from V and 4 bases from J, the junction contained 10 bases not matched to a gene. The CDR3 reads CASSKLQGAGETQYF. CDR3 DNA: TGTGCCAGCAGCAAACTCCAGGGGGCGGGAGAGACCCAGTACTTC.

About this clone itself: One end of the junction fails to match germline, which may point to a read error. This rearrangement joins TRBV5-1 to TRBJ1-4; 11 bases agree with TRBD1. Germline-derived CDR1 and CDR2 are SGHRS and YFSETQ. CDR3 length equals 16 residues. The CDR3 here is CAGSPRTGGLNEKLFF. The CDR3 DNA reads as TGCGCCGGCAGCCCACGGACAGGGGGCCTTAATGAAAAACTGTTTTTT.

This clone was seen once. The germline gene is not matched at one end of the junction; a read error may be the cause. This chain connects TRBV7-9 to TRBJ2-7, with a possible D match to TRBD2 (5 bases). This CDR3 has 15 amino acids. Germline CDR1 reads SEHNR; CDR2 reads FQNEAQ (reference sequence). CDR3 bases: TGTTCCAGCAGCCCCCCAGCCTGGGCTAGCATCGAGCAGTACTTC. This gives the protein CSSSPPAWASIEQYF.

The chain has TRBV4-2 and TRBJ2-1; 7 bases align to TRBD1. This CDR3 region has 15 residues. With V trimmed by 4 bases and J by 9 bases, 12 bases remained unmatched. Germline CDR1 and CDR2: LGHNA and YNFKEQ. CDR3 nucleotides: TGTGCCAGCAGCCGACGCAAACAGGGGCGGAGTGAGCAGTTCTTC. This gives the protein CASSRRKQGRSEQFF.